A selection of T cell receptor beta chains follows, all from one sample in a study of blood T cell repertoires in COVID-19. The protocol was immunoSEQ multiplex PCR, while the TCRdb copy is restricted to in-frame clones and leaves out a portion. The sample gives about 150,000 clones, approximately 83% of which show up once; over 5% is in the top ten. The specimen sequenced was PBMCs or T cells enriched from blood (not recorded which). The receptors come from a man between 65 and 85 years old who had been exposed to COVID-19. CDR3s include the opening cysteine and the closing phenylalanine or tryptophan. The D gene is left open where the match is weak. Clone size is not always given. Where it is, it says once, few, many or a class for expanded clones.

j_gene,abundance,v_gene,d_gene,CDR3nt,CDR3aa
TRBJ2-5,NA,TRBV7-6,NA,TGTGCCAGCAGCTTGCGGGGTGAGACCCAGTACTTC,CASSLRGETQYF
TRBJ1-5,NA,TRBV12-5,NA,TGTGCTAGTGGTTTGGGAGGGTCGGGGCAGCCCCAGCATTTT,CASGLGGSGQPQHF
TRBJ2-4,once,TRBV5-1,TRBD2,TGCGCCAGCAGCTTTAGCGGGAGATCGTATTTAAACATTCAGTACTTC,CASSFSGRSYLNIQYF
TRBJ2-1,NA,TRBV19,TRBD1,TGTGCCAGTAGTCCATACAGGGGGCAGTACAATGAGCAGTTCTTC,CASSPYRGQYNEQFF
TRBJ1-6,NA,TRBV30,NA,TGTGCCTGGAGTGGTAGGGGCCTCTCACCCCTCCACTTT,CAWSGRGLSPLHF
TRBJ1-6,NA,TRBV6-6,NA,TGTGCCAGCAGTTCCCGGTTGAATTCACCCCTCCACTTT,CASSSRLNSPLHF
TRBJ2-1,NA,TRBV6-5,TRBD2,TGTGCCAGCAGGTCCCTAGCGGGAGGGCCGAGTGAGCAGTTCTTC,CASRSLAGGPSEQFF
TRBJ1-5,few,TRBV6-4,TRBD1,TGTGCCAGCAGTGACTCGATACGGACAGGGTTGAATCAGCCCCAGCATTTT,CASSDSIRTGLNQPQHF
TRBJ1-3,NA,TRBV5-6,TRBD1,TGTGCCAGCAGCTTGACAGGGGGCTTCTCTGGAAACACCATATATTTT,CASSLTGGFSGNTIYF
TRBJ2-1,NA,TRBV9,TRBD2,TGTGCCAGCAGCGTAGTAGGACTAGCGGGAGATGAGCAGTTCTTC,CASSVVGLAGDEQFF
TRBJ2-1,NA,TRBV28,NA,TGTGCCAGCACCAAGGTTCGGGGGGCGGGCTCCTACAATGAGCAGTTCTTC,CASTKVRGAGSYNEQFF
TRBJ2-1,NA,TRBV6-2/TRBV6-3,TRBD2,TGTGCCAGCAGTCCCCCAAGCGGGAGTTTCAATGAGCAGTTCTTC,CASSPPSGSFNEQFF
TRBJ2-5,few,TRBV19,NA,TGTGCCAGTAGTAGCCAGGGATTGGCGACCCAGTACTTC,CASSSQGLATQYF
TRBJ1-5,NA,TRBV25-1,NA,TGTGCCAGCAGACAGTCTTATCAGCCCCAGCATTTT,CASRQSYQPQHF
TRBJ2-5,NA,TRBV18,TRBD2,TGTGCCAGCTCCACTAGCGGCCCGTACCAAGAGACCCAGTACTTC,CASSTSGPYQETQYF
TRBJ2-7,NA,TRBV4-1,NA,TGCGCCAGCAGCCAAGTAGCCGGGCTGCGGGACTACGAGCAGTACTTC,CASSQVAGLRDYEQYF
TRBJ1-1,once,TRBV27,NA,TGTGCCAGCAGTTTAGGAGGCTCGGACACTGAAGCTTTCTTT,CASSLGGSDTEAFF